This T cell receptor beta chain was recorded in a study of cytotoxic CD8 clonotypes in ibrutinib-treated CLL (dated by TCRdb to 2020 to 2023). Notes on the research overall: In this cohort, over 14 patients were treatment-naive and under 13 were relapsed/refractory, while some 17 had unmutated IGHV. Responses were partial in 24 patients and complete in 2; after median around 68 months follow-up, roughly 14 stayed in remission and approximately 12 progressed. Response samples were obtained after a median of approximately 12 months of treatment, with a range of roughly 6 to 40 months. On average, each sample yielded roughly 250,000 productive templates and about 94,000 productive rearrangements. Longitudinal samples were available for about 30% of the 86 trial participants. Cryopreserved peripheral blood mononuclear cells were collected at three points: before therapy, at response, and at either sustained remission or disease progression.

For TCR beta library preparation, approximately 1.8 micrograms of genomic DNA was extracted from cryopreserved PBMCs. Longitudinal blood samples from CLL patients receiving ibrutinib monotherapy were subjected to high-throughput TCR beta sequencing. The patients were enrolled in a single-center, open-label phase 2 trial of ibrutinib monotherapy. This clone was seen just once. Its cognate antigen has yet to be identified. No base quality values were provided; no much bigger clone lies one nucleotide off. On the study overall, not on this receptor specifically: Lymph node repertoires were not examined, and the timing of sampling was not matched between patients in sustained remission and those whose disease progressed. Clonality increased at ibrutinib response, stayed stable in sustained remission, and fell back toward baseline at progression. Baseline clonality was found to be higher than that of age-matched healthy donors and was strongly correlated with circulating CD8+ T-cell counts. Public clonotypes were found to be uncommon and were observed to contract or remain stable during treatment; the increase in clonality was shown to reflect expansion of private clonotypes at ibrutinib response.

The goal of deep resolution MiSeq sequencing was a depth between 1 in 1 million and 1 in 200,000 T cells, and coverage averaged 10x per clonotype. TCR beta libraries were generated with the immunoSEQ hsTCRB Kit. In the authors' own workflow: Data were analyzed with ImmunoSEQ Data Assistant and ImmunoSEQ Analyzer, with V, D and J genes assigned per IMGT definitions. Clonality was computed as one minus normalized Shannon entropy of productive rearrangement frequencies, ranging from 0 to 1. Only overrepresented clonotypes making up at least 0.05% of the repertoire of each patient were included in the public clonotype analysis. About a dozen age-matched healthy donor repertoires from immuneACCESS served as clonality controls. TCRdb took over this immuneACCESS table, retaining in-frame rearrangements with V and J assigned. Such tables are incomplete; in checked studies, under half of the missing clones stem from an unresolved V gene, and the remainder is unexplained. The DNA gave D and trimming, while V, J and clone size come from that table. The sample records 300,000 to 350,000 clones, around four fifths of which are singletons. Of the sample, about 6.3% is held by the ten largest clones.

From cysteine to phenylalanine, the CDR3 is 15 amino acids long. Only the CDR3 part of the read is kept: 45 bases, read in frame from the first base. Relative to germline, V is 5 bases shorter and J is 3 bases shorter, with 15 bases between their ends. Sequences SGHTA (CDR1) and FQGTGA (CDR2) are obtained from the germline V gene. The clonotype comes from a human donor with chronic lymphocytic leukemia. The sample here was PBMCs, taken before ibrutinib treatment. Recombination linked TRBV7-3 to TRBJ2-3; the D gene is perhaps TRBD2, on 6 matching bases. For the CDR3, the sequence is CASSLVLGGTDTQYF. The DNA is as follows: TGTGCCAGCAGCCTAGTCCTGGGAGGTACAGATACGCAGTATTTT. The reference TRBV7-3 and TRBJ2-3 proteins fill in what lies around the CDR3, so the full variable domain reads GAGVSQTPSNKVTEKGKYVELRCDPISGHTALYWYRQSLGQGPEFLIYFQGTGAADDSGLPNDRFFAVRPEGSVSTLKIQRTERGDSAVYLCASSLVLGGTDTQYFGPGTRLTVL.